Following are 32 T cell receptor beta chains from one sample sequenced in a study of T-cell reconstitution after alpha-beta-depleted transplantation in children. Unique molecular identifiers were incorporated during preparation of the TCRbeta library. Each CDR3 protein is one row after TCRdb ran MiXCR on the PCR reads. The sample holds 400,000 to 550,000 distinct CDR3 sequences, over 9.5% seen once. The sample was PBMCs, taken before TCRalphabeta/CD19-depleted stem cell transplant. The receptors stem from a child aged 2 to 10 with inherited bone marrow failure, due to receive a stem cell transplant.

This clonotype was counted between two and nine times. The CDR3 DNA reads TGTGCCAGCAGTCCCCGCGGGGAAGGCACAGATACGCAGTATTTT. Protein: CASSPRGEGTDTQYF. V usage is TRBV27 and J usage is TRBJ2-3; D is perhaps TRBD2 (6 bases). CDR1 and CDR2 from the germline V gene are MNHEY and SMNVEV (reference sequence). V was pared by 5 bases and J by 1 base, with 13 bases between. The CDR3 runs to 15 residues.

The rearrangement joins TRBV11-2 to TRBJ1-2; 11 bases match TRBD1. This CDR3 contains 15 residues. V shed 5 bases and J 4 bases; nucleotides not matched to a gene: 6. Germline V gene data show CDR1 as SGHAT and CDR2 as FQNNGV. Written as DNA, the CDR3 is TGTGCCAGCAGCCAGGGACAGGGGGGAGTCTATGGCTACACCTTC. It codes for CASSQGQGGVYGYTF.

A remark on this clonotype: This sequence may be a read error, since a much larger clone differs from it by one base. This chain connects TRBV6-2 or TRBV6-3 to TRBJ2-2; a weak D match, TRBD2 (5 bases). This CDR3 has 16 amino acids. Germline CDR1 and CDR2: MNHEY and SVGEGT. CDR3: CASSFRLTGSTGDLFF. The CDR3 DNA reads TGTGCCAGCAGTTTCCGGCTAACCGGCAGCACCGGGGATCTGTTTTTT.

This clonotype appeared many times. This chain uses TRBV7-9 with TRBJ2-7; D gene ambiguous. CDR1 and CDR2 from the germline V gene are SEHNR and FQNEAQ (reference sequence). Trimming left V 8 bases short and J 6 bases short, with 11 bases between. The CDR3 sequence is 11 residues long. As DNA, the CDR3 is TGTGCCAGCGGGTCTGAGCCCGAGCAGTACTTC. Translation: CASGSEPEQYF.

This clonotype was seen a handful of times. This chain uses TRBV25-1 with TRBJ1-5; possibly TRBD1 for D (6 bases). This CDR3 has 17 amino acids. Trimming shortened V by 2 bases and J by 4 bases, and 18 bases separated the two germline ends. Germline V lookup: CDR1 MGHDK, CDR2 SYGVNS. CDR3 amino acids: CASSEQGWAGVNQPQHF. DNA for the CDR3: TGTGCCAGCAGTGAACAGGGGTGGGCCGGGGTTAATCAGCCCCAGCATTTT.

At least ten counts were recorded for this clonotype. This sequence joins TRBV28 and TRBJ2-3; D possibly matches TRBD1 or TRBD2 (6 bases each). The CDR3 has 14 amino acids. V gave up 6 bases and J gave up 1 base, with 11 bases separating them. Germline V gives CDR1 MDHEN, CDR2 SYDVKM. The CDR3 DNA is TGTGCCAGCAGCTTGAGGGGGGGCACAGATACGCAGTATTTT. It yields the protein CASSLRGGTDTQYF.

This clonotype was seen repeatedly, ten times or more. The chain links TRBV5-1 to TRBJ2-5; possible D gene TRBD2, 5 bases. Trimming took off 0 bases at V and 1 base at J, with 13 bases between the two ends. Germline values: CDR1 SGHRS, CDR2 YFSETQ. The CDR3 totals 16 residues. This CDR3 reads CASSLEPARAQETQYF. The CDR3 coding sequence is TGCGCCAGCAGCTTGGAACCAGCGAGGGCCCAAGAGACCCAGTACTTC.

This clonotype occurred a few times. V and J are TRBV28 and TRBJ1-2; D may be TRBD1 (5 bases). The CDR3 is made up of 12 amino acids. Germline V lookup: CDR1 MDHEN, CDR2 SYDVKM. V lost 5 bases, J lost 8 bases, and 12 bases lay in between. CDR3 nucleotides: TGTGCCAGCAGTATCAGGGAATACGGCTACACCTTC. This gives the protein CASSIREYGYTF.

The chain combines TRBV7-2 with TRBJ1-1; a weak D match, TRBD1 (5 bases). Germline loops: CDR1 SGHTA, CDR2 FQGNSA. This CDR3 has 14 amino acids. The V and J ends lost 1 base and 5 bases respectively, with 11 bases between them. The CDR3, as DNA: TGTGCCAGCAGCTTAGTGGGGAGGGGAACTGAAGCTTTCTTT. Amino acid sequence: CASSLVGRGTEAFF.

V is TRBV27 and J is TRBJ2-7, with 11 bases that match TRBD2. With V trimmed by 0 bases and J by 10 bases, 11 bases remained unmatched. The CDR3 has 16 residues. Germline CDR1 is MNHEY and CDR2 is SMNVEV (reference sequence). The CDR3 spells CASSLSPLAGAGDQYF. The CDR3 coding sequence is TGTGCCAGCAGTTTATCCCCACTAGCGGGAGCGGGTGACCAGTACTTC.

Many counts were recorded for this clonotype. V and J are TRBV7-9 and TRBJ1-4; 11 bases are a match to TRBD1. The CDR3 extends over 17 amino acids. V dropped 5 bases and J dropped 2; count of bases not matched to a gene: 7. CDR1 and CDR2 (germline): SEHNR, FQNEAQ (reference sequence). The CDR3 sequence is CASSKGTGGTTNEKLFF. For the CDR3, the DNA is TGTGCCAGCAGCAAAGGGACAGGGGGAACTACTAATGAAAAACTGTTTTTT.

Worth noting for this clonotype: One end of the junction is discordant with germline, which a read error may explain. The chain couples TRBV27 to TRBJ2-1; 7 positions agree with TRBD2. CDR3 size: 16 residues. Per the germline V gene, CDR1 is MNHEY and CDR2 is SMNVEV (reference sequence). The CDR3: CASSPRWASGHNAQFF. DNA for the CDR3: TGTGCCAGCAGTCCCCGATGGGCTAGCGGACACAATGCGCAGTTCTTC.

The chain has TRBV19 and TRBJ2-2; no reliable D call. V lost 7 bases, J lost 0 bases, and 9 bases lay in between. The germline CDR1 and CDR2 sequences are LNHDA and SQIVND (reference sequence). The CDR3 extends over 14 amino acids. The CDR3 coding sequence is TGTGCCAGTATGGTTGGTACGAACACCGGGGAGCTGTTTTTT. Translating it yields CASMVGTNTGELFF.

This clonotype was detected many times. The chain recombines TRBV28 with TRBJ2-1; 7 bases are shared with TRBD1. V shed 5 bases, J shed 2 bases, and the junction held 9 bases outside the gene matches. The CDR3 has 16 amino acids. Germline V CDR1 and CDR2: MDHEN, SYDVKM. The CDR3 is CASSLGQGVPYNEQFF. CDR3 bases: TGTGCCAGCAGTCTGGGGCAGGGGGTACCCTACAATGAGCAGTTCTTC.

This clonotype was counted many times. The chain joins TRBV7-9 to TRBJ1-2; D is perhaps TRBD1 (6 bases). V shed 4 bases and J shed 2 bases, with 14 bases lying between them. Germline CDR1 and CDR2: SEHNR and FQNEAQ (reference sequence). The CDR3 is 15 residues long. The CDR3 DNA reads as TGTGCCAGCAGCTCCGTAGTCCAGGGGAACTATGGCTACACCTTC. This codes for CASSSVVQGNYGYTF.

This clonotype has a handful of counts. The V call is TRBV7-2, the J call TRBJ2-7, with TRBD2 matching 8 bases. Unmatched junction bases numbered 4, after V lost 5 bases and J lost 1 base. CDR1 and CDR2 (germline): SGHTA, FQGNSA. This CDR3 contains 14 residues. The CDR3 region has the DNA TGTGCCAGCAGCCCAGTAGCGGGATCCTACGAGCAGTACTTC. It yields the protein CASSPVAGSYEQYF.

There are many counts of this clonotype. The rearrangement links TRBV10-3 to TRBJ2-3; D may match TRBD1 or TRBD2 (5 bases each). The ends were cut back, 4 bases at V and 0 bases at J, with 17 bases in the middle. The CDR3 is made up of 17 amino acids. Germline CDR1 is ENHRY and CDR2 is SYGVKD. The CDR3: CAISGPEQDSSTDTQYF. CDR3 in DNA: TGTGCCATCAGTGGGCCCGAACAGGACTCTAGCACAGATACGCAGTATTTT.

This clonotype was counted many times. The rearrangement joins TRBV5-1 to TRBJ2-1, with 7 bases lining up with TRBD2. Germline lookup yields CDR1 SGHRS and CDR2 YFSETQ. The CDR3 has 14 residues. With V trimmed by 5 bases and J by 9 bases, 11 bases remained unmatched. The CDR3 loop is CASSETSRTGEQFF. DNA of the CDR3: TGCGCCAGCAGTGAGACTAGCCGGACGGGTGAGCAGTTCTTC.

This clonotype appeared many times. The rearrangement uses TRBV4-1 and TRBJ1-1; D remains unclear. The germline V gene encodes CDR1 MGHRA and CDR2 YSYEKL. The length of the CDR3 is 13 residues. V lost 2 bases to trimming and J lost 0 bases, with 4 bases between them. Written as DNA, the CDR3 is TGCGCCAGCAGCCAACAGATGAACACTGAAGCTTTCTTT. Its translation: CASSQQMNTEAFF.

There are many counts of this clonotype. At one boundary the junction diverges from the germline segment, which might be a read error. The gene calls are TRBV24-1 and TRBJ2-7; 10 bases line up with TRBD1. CDR3 size: 15 residues. Germline V gene lookup returns CDR1 KGHDR and CDR2 SFDVKD. The DNA for the CDR3 is TGTGCCACCAGTGATTTCCACCGCGGCCGGGACAGGGGCCTGTTC. Encoded protein: CATSDFHRGRDRGLF.

Ten or more counts support this clonotype. This chain uses TRBV12-3 or TRBV12-4 with TRBJ2-7; TRBD1 aligns across 7 bases. The CDR3 covers 14 residues. With 3 bases clipped from V and 6 bases from J, the junction kept 8 bases outside the gene matches. CDR3 DNA: TGTGCCAGCAGTTTCCGGCAGGGGGTGAGCGAGCAGTACTTC. Translated, it gives CASSFRQGVSEQYF.

V and J are TRBV28 and TRBJ2-7; TRBD1 matches at 9 bases. This CDR3 has 15 amino acids. The ends lost 6 bases at V and 4 bases at J; junction bases unmatched: 10. Germline V gives CDR1 MDHEN, CDR2 SYDVKM. The CDR3 nucleotides read TGTGCCAGCAGACGGAGGACAGGGGAGGCGTACGAGCAGTACTTC. This encodes CASRRRTGEAYEQYF.

This clonotype was counted many times. V and J are TRBV20-1 and TRBJ2-7, with TRBD2 matching 9 bases. V dropped 6 bases and J dropped 4; count of bases not matched to a gene: 16. CDR1 and CDR2 from the germline V gene are DFQATT and SNEGSKA (reference sequence). The CDR3 extends over 16 amino acids. CDR3 protein: CSARGASGNLRYEQYF. The CDR3 DNA follows: TGCAGTGCCCGAGGGGCTAGCGGGAATCTACGGTACGAGCAGTACTTC.

This clonotype was recorded many times. The CDR3: CSGTAALTYNEQFF. CDR3 nucleotide sequence: TGCAGCGGGACCGCAGCGCTGACCTACAATGAGCAGTTCTTC. The V call is TRBV29-1, the J call TRBJ2-1; D unclear. V was pared by 7 bases and J by 2 bases, with 15 bases between. The CDR3 runs 14 residues. The germline gives CDR1 SQVTM, CDR2 ANQGSEA.

This clonotype was picked up many times. This chain links TRBV24-1 with TRBJ2-2; TRBD2 matches at 9 bases. Looked up from germline, CDR1 is KGHDR and CDR2 is SFDVKD. This CDR3 has 15 amino acids. With 7 bases clipped from V and 2 bases from J, the junction kept 4 bases outside the gene matches. The CDR3 loop reads CATSVSGSNTGELFF. The CDR3 DNA is TGTGCCACCAGCGTTAGCGGGAGCAACACCGGGGAGCTGTTTTTT.

This clonotype was counted many times. This chain connects TRBV29-1 to TRBJ2-3; 12 bases fit TRBD2. Looked up from germline, CDR1 is SQVTM and CDR2 is ANQGSEA. The CDR3 consists of 16 residues. The V segment lost 6 bases and the J segment 0 bases; nucleotides outside the gene matches: 7. CDR3 region: CSVRRLAGESTDTQYF. The CDR3, as DNA: TGCAGCGTCAGGAGACTAGCGGGAGAGAGCACAGATACGCAGTATTTT.

This clonotype was recorded at least ten times. This chain uses TRBV5-5 with TRBJ2-7; TRBD2 matches 9 bases. Per the germline V gene, CDR1 is SGHKS and CDR2 is YYEKEE (reference sequence). This CDR3 contains 16 residues. The V segment lost 0 bases and the J segment 2 bases; nucleotides outside the gene matches: 6. CDR3 region: CASSLGLAGPPYEQYF. The CDR3 region has the DNA TGTGCCAGCAGCTTGGGGCTAGCGGGACCCCCCTACGAGCAGTACTTC.

This clonotype was seen more than once but under ten times. The chain joins TRBV2 to TRBJ2-7; D perhaps matches TRBD2 (6 bases). Deletions cut 6 bases from V and 4 bases from J, with 22 bases between. The CDR3 has 16 residues. Germline CDR1 and CDR2: SNHLY and FYNNEI. CDR3 loop: CASSVLATTTSYEQYF. The DNA of the CDR3 is TGTGCCAGCAGCGTGTTAGCAACCACGACTAGTTACGAGCAGTACTTC.

This clonotype was recorded at least ten times. The rearrangement uses TRBV4-3 and TRBJ2-1; the match to TRBD2 covers 11 bases. This CDR3 has 19 amino acids. Losses at the gene ends were 0 bases for V and 0 bases for J; bases not matched to a gene: 7. The germline V gene has CDR1 LGHNA and CDR2 YSLEER. CDR3 sequence reads: CASSQDQTSGSLSYNEQFF. DNA of the CDR3: TGCGCCAGCAGCCAAGATCAAACTAGCGGGAGCCTCTCCTACAATGAGCAGTTCTTC.

At least ten counts were recorded for this clonotype. The chain employs TRBV14 and TRBJ2-7, with 7 bases lining up with TRBD1. V lost 0 bases to trimming and J lost 7 bases; unmatched junction nucleotides: 6. The CDR3 extends over 14 amino acids. CDR1 SGHDN and CDR2 FVKESK come from the germline V gene. The DNA of the CDR3 is TGTGCCAGCAGCCAAGAATCCACAGGGGCGGAGCAGTACTTC. Residues: CASSQESTGAEQYF.

This clonotype was observed at least ten times. The chain is built from TRBV20-1 and TRBJ2-7; tentatively, D is TRBD1 (6 bases). V shed 2 bases and J shed 1 base, with 9 bases lying between them. This CDR3 spans 13 amino acids. Per the germline V gene, CDR1 is DFQATT and CDR2 is SNEGSKA (reference sequence). In DNA, the CDR3 is TGCAGTGCTAGACAGGGGCCTTCCTACGAGCAGTACTTC. As protein: CSARQGPSYEQYF.

This chain joins TRBV2 and TRBJ2-3, with D perhaps TRBD1 (6 bases). Per germline, CDR1 SNHLY and CDR2 FYNNEI. V was pared by 6 bases and J by 7 bases, with 20 bases between. The length of the CDR3 is 15 residues. The CDR3 loop reads CASSLQGYSTHTQYF. As DNA, the CDR3 is TGTGCCAGCAGCCTACAGGGCTATTCGACCCATACGCAGTATTTT.